The 3 T cell receptor beta chains below come from one sample, sequenced in a study of cytomegalovirus exposure and HLA in healthy donors. PCR involved 60 Vbeta and 13 Jbeta primers. Clones were read by immunoSEQ multiplex PCR, and TCRdb kept only the in-frame ones, dropping some. The sample has about 130,000 clones, 75% to 90% seen once. What was sequenced was PBMCs. The receptors derive from a man under 40 in good health and CMV-seropositive.

This clone was detected once. This chain joins TRBV19 and TRBJ2-7, with 13 bases lining up with TRBD2. Germline CDR1 is LNHDA and CDR2 is SQIVND (reference sequence). V shed 5 bases and J 4 bases; nucleotides not matched to a gene: 5. The CDR3 is 15 amino acids. The CDR3 DNA reads TGTGCCAGTAGTGACGGACTAGCGGGGGAATACGAGCAGTACTTC. Protein sequence: CASSDGLAGEYEQYF.

In this sample, this clone turned up a few times. The CDR3 spells CSVEMSRGEKLFF. CDR3 in DNA: TGCAGCGTTGAAATGTCTCGAGGGGAAAAACTGTTTTTT. The genes are TRBV29-1 and TRBJ1-4; D call uncertain. The CDR3 covers 13 residues. V was trimmed by 2 bases and J by 8 bases, leaving 12 bases between them. CDR1 SQVTM and CDR2 ANQGSEA come from the germline V gene.

The chain employs TRBV28 and TRBJ2-5, with 7 positions matching TRBD1. From germline, CDR1 is MDHEN and CDR2 SYDVKM. CDR3 length: 16 amino acids. The J segment lost 0 bases and the V segment lost 1 base, leaving 5 bases of the junction unmatched. CDR3 sequence: CASSLSEGGYQETQYF. In DNA, the CDR3 is TGTGCCAGCAGTTTATCCGAAGGGGGCTACCAAGAGACCCAGTACTTC.